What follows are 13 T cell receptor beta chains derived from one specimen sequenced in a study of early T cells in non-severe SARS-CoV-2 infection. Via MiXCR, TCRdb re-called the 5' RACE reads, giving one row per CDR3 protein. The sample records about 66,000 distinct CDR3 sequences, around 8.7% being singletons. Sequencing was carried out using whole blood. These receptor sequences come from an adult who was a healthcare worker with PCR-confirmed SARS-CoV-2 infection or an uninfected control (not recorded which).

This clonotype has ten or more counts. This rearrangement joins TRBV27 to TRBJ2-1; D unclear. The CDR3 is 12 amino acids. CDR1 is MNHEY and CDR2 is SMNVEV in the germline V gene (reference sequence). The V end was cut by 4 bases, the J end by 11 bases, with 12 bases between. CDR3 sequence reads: CASSSTSQQQFF. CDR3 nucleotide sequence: TGTGCCAGCAGTTCGACCTCCCAGCAGCAGTTCTTC.

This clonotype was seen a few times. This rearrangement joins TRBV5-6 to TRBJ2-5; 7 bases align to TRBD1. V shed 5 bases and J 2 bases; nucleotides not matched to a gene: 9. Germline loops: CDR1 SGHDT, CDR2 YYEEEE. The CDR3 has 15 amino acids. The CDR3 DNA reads TGTGCCAGCAGTGCCTCGAGGGGACAGCAAGAGACCCAGTACTTC. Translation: CASSASRGQQETQYF.

CDR3 residues: CASSQDFGTGELFF. In nucleotides, the CDR3 is TGTGCCAGCAGCCAAGATTTCGGCACCGGGGAGCTGTTTTTT. The rearrangement joins TRBV14 to TRBJ2-2; D gene ambiguous. Trimming shortened V by 0 bases and J by 4 bases, and 6 bases separated the two germline ends. This CDR3 region has 14 residues. The germline CDR1 and CDR2 sequences are SGHDN and FVKESK.

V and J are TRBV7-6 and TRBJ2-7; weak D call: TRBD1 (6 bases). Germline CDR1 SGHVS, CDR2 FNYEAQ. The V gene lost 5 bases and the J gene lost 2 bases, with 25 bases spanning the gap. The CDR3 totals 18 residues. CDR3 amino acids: CASSLPRDTLMATYEQYF. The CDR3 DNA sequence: TGTGCCAGCAGCCTTCCTCGGGACACACTAATGGCCACCTACGAGCAGTACTTC.

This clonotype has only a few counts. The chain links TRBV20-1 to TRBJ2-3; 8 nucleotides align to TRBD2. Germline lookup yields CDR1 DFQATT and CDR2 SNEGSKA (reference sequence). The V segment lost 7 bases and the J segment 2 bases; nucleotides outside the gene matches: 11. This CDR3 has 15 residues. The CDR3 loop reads CSVSSAGGITDTQYF. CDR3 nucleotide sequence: TGCAGTGTCTCTAGCGCGGGAGGAATCACAGATACGCAGTATTTT.

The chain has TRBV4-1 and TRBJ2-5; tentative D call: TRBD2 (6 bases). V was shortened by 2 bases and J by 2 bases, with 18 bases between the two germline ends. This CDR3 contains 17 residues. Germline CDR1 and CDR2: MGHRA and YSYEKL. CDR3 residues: CASSQNPTPGDQETQYF. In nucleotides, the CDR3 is TGCGCCAGCAGCCAAAACCCAACTCCGGGGGATCAAGAGACCCAGTACTTC.

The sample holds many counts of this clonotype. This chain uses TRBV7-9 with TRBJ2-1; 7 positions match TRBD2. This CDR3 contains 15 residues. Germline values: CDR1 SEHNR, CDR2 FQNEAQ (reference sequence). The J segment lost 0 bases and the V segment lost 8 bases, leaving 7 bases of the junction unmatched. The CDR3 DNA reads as TGTGCCAGCGGGGGGGGATCGAGCTCCTACAATGAGCAGTTCTTC. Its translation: CASGGGSSSYNEQFF.

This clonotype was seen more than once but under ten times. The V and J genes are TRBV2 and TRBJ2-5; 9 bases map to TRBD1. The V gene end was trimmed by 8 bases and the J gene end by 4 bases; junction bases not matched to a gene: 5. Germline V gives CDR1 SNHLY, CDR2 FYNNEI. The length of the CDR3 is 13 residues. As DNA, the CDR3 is TGTGCCAGCGGGGGACAGGGCCCAGAGACCCAGTACTTC. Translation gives CASGGQGPETQYF.

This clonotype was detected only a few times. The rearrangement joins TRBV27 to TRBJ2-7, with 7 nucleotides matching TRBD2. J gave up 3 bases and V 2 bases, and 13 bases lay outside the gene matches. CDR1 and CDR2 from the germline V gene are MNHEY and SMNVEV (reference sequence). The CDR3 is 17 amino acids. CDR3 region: CASSLRASGVLLYEQYF. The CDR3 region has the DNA TGTGCCAGCAGTTTAAGGGCCAGCGGGGTGCTCCTCTACGAGCAGTACTTC.

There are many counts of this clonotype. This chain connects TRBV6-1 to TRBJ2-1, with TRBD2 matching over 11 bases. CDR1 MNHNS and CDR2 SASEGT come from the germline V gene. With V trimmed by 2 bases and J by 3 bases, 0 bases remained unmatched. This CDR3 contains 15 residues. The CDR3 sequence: CASSELAGGYNEQFF. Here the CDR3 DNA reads TGTGCCAGCAGTGAACTAGCGGGAGGCTACAATGAGCAGTTCTTC.

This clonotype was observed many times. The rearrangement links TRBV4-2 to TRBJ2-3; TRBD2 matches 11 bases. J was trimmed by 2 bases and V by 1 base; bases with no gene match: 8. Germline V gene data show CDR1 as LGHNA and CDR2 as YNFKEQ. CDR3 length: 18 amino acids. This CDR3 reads CASSQALTSGALTDTQYF. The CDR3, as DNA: TGTGCCAGCAGCCAAGCGCTGACTAGCGGGGCCCTCACAGATACGCAGTATTTT.

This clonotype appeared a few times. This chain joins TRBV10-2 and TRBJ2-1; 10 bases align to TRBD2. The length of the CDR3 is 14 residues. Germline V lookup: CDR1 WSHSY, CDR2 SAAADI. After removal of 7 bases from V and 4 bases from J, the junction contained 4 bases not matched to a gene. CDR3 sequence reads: CASITSGNYNEQFF. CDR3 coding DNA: TGCGCCAGCATAACTAGCGGGAATTACAATGAGCAGTTCTTC.

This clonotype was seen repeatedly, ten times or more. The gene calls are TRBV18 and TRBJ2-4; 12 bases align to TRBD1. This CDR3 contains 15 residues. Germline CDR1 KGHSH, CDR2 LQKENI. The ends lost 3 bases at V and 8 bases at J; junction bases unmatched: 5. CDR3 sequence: CASSPGQGAMDIQYF. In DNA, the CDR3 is TGTGCCAGCTCACCGGGACAGGGGGCGATGGACATTCAGTACTTC.